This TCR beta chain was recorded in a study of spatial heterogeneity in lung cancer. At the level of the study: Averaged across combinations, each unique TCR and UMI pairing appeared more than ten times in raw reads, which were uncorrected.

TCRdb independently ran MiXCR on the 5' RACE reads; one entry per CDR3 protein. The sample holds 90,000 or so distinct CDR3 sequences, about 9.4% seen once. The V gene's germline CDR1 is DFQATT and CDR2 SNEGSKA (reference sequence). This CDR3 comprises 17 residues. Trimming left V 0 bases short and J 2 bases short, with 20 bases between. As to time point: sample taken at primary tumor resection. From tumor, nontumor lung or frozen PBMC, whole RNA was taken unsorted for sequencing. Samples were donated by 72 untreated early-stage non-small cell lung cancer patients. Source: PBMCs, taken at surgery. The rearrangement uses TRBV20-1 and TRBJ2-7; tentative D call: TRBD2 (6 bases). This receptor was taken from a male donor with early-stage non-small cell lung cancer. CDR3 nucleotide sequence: TGCAGTGCTAGAGATGCCGAGCGGGTGGAACTTACCTACGAGCAGTACTTC. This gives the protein CSARDAERVELTYEQYF.